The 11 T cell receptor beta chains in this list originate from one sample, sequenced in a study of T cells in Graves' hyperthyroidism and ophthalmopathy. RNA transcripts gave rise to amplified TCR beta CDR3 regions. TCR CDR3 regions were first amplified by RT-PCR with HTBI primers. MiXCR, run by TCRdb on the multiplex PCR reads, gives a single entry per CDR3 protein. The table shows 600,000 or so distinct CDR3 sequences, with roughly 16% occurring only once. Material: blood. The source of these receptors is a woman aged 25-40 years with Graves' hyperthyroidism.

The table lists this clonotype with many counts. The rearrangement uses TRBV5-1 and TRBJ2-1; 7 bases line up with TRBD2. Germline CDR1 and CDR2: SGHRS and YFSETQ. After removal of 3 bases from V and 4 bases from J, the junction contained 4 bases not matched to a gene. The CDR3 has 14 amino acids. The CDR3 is CASSWSGGYNEQFF. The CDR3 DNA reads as TGCGCCAGCAGCTGGTCGGGGGGTTACAATGAGCAGTTCTTC.

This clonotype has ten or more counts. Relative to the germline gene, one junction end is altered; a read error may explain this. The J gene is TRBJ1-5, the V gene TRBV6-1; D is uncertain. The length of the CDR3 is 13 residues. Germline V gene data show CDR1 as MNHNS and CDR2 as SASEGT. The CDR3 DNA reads TGTGCCAGCATTGAAGGGCCGAATCAGCCCCAGCATTTT. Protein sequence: CASIEGPNQPQHF.

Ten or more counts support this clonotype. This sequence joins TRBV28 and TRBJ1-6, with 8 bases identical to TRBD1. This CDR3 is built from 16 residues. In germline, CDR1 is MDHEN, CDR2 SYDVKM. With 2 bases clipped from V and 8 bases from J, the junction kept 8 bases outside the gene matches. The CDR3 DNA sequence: TGTGCCAGCAGTTTACCCCGACAGGGGAGGGATTCACCCCTCCACTTT. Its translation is CASSLPRQGRDSPLHF.

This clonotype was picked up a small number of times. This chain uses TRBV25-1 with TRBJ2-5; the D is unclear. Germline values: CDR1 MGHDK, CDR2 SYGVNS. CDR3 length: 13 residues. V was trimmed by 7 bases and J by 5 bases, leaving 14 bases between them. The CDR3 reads CASKKNNPETQYF. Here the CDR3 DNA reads TGTGCCAGCAAAAAAAACAATCCCGAGACCCAGTACTTC.

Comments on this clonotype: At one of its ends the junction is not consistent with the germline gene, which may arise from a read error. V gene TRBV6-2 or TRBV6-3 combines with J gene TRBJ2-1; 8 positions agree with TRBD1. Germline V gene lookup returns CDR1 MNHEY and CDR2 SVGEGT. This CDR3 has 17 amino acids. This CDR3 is CAGSYHRDRLSYNEQFF. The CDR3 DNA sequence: TGTGCCGGCAGTTACCACCGGGACAGGCTTTCCTACAATGAGCAGTTCTTC.

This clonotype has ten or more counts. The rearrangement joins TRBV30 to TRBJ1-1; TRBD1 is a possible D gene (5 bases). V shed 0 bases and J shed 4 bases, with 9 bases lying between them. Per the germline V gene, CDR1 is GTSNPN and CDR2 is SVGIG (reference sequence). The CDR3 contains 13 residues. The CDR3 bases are TGTGCCTGGAGTGTATTTGGGGGCACTGAAGCTTTCTTT. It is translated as CAWSVFGGTEAFF.

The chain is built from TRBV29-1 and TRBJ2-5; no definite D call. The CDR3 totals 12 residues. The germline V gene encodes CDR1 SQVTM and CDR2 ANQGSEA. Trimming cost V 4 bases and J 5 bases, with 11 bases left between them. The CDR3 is CSVVLPAETQYF. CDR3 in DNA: TGCAGCGTTGTACTCCCGGCGGAGACCCAGTACTTC.

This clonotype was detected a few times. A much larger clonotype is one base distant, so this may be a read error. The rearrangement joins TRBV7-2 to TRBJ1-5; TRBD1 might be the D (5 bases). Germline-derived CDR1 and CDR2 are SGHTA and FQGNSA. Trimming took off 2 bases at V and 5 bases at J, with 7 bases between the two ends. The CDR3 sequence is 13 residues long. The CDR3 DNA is TGTGCCAGCAGCTTATGGGGACATCAGCCCCAGCATTTT. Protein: CASSLWGHQPQHF. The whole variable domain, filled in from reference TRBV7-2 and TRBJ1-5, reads GAGVSQSPSNKVTEKGKDVELRCDPISGHTALYWYRQSLGQGLEFLIYFQGNSAPDKSGLPSDRFSAERTGGSVSTLTIQRTQQEDSAVYLCASSLWGHQPQHFGDGTRLSIL.

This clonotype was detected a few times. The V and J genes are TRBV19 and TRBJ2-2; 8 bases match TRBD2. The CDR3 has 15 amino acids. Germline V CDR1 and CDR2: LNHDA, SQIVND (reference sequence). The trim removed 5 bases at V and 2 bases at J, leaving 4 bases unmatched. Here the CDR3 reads CASSWTSLNTGELFF. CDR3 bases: TGTGCCAGTAGTTGGACTAGCTTAAACACCGGGGAGCTGTTTTTT. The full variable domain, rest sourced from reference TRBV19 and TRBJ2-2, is DGGITQSPKYLFRKEGQNVTLSCEQNLNHDAMYWYRQDPGQGLRLIYYSQIVNDFQKGDIAEGYSVSREKKESFPLTVTSAQKNPTAFYLCASSWTSLNTGELFFGEGSRLTVL.

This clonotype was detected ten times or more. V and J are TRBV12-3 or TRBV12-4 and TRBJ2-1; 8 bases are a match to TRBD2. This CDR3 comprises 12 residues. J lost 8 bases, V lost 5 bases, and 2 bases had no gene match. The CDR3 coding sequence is TGTGCCAGCAGTATACTAGCGGATGAGCAGTTCTTC. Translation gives CASSILADEQFF.

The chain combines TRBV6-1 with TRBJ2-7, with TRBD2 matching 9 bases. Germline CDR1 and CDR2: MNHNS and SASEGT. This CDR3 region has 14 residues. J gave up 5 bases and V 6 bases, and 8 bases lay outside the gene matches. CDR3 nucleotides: TGTGCCAGCAGCTCTGGACTAGCGTCTAACGAGCAGTACTTC. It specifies CASSSGLASNEQYF.